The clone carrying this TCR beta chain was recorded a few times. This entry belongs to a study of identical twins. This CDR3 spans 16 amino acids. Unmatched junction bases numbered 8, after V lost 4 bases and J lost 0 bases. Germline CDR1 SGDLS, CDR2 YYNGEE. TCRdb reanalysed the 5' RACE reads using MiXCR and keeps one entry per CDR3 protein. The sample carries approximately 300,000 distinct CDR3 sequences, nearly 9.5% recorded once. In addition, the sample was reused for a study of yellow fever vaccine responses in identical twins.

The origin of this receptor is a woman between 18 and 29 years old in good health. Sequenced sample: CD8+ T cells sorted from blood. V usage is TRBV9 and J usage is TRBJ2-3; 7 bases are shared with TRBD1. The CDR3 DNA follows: TGTGCCAGCAGCACTCGGGACAGACCTAGCACAGATACGCAGTATTTT. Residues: CASSTRDRPSTDTQYF.